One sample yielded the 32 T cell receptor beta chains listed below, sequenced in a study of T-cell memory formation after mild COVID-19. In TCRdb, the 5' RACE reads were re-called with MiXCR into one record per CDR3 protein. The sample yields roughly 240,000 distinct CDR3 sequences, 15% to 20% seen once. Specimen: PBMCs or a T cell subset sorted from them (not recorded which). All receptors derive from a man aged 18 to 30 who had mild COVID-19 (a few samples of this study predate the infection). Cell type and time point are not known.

The CDR3 DNA is TGTGCCAGTAGCCTACAGGGGGCGGGCAATCAGCCCCAGCATTTT. It translates to CASSLQGAGNQPQHF. This chain links TRBV19 with TRBJ1-5; 9 bases fit TRBD1. Losses at the gene ends were 6 bases for V and 2 bases for J; bases not matched to a gene: 5. Germline V lookup: CDR1 LNHDA, CDR2 SQIVND (reference sequence). The CDR3 length is 15 residues.

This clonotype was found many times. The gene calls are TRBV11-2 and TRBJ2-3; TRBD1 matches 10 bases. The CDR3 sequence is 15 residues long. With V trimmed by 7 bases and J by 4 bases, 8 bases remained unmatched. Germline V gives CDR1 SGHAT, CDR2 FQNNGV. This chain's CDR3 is CASTTGTGVSDTQYF. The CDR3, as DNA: TGTGCCAGCACCACCGGGACAGGGGTTTCAGATACGCAGTATTTT.

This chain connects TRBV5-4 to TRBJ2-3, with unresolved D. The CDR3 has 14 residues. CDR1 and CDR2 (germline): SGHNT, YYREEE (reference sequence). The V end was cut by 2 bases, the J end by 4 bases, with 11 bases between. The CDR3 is CASSFGSTSDTQYF. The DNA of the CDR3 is TGTGCCAGCAGCTTTGGCAGTACTTCAGATACGCAGTATTTT.

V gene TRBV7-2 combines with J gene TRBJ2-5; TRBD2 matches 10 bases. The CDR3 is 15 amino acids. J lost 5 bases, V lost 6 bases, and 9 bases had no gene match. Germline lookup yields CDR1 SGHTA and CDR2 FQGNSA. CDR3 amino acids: CASSPLAGVRETQYF. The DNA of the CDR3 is TGTGCCAGCAGTCCTCTAGCGGGGGTTCGGGAGACCCAGTACTTC. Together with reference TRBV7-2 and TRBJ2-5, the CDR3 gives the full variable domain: GAGVSQSPSNKVTEKGKDVELRCDPISGHTALYWYRQSLGQGLEFLIYFQGNSAPDKSGLPSDRFSAERTGGSVSTLTIQRTQQEDSAVYLCASSPLAGVRETQYFGPGTRLLVL.

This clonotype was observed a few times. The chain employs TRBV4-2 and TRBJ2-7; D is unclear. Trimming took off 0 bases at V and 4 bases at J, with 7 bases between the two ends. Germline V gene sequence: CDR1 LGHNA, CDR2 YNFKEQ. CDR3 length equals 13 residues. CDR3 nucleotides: TGTGCCAGCAGCCAAGATCATATTTACGAGCAGTACTTC. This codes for CASSQDHIYEQYF.

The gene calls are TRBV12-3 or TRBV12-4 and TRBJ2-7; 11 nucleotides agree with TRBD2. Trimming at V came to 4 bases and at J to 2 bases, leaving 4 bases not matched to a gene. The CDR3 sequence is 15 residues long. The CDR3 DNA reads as TGTGCCAGCAGTTCCGGGACTAGCGGCCCCTACGAGCAGTACGTC. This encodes CASSSGTSGPYEQYV.

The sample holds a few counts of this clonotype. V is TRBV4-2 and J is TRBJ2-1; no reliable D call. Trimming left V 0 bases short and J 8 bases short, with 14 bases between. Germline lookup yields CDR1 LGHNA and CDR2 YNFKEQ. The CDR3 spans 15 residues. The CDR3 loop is CASSQDPDSSHEQFF. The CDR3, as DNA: TGTGCCAGCAGCCAAGATCCTGACTCCTCCCATGAGCAGTTCTTC.

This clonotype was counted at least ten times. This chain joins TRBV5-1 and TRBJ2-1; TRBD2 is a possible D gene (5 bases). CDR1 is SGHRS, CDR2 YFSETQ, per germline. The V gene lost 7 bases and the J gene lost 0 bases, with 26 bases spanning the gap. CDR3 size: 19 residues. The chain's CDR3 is CASCPGKEFNFFSYNEQFF. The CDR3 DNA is TGCGCCAGCTGCCCCGGGAAGGAGTTTAATTTTTTCTCCTACAATGAGCAGTTCTTC. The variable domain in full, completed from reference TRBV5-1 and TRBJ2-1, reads KAGVTQTPRYLIKTRGQQVTLSCSPISGHRSVSWYQQTPGQGLQFLFEYFSETQRNKGNFPGRFSGRQFSNSRSEMNVSTLELGDSALYLCASCPGKEFNFFSYNEQFFGPGTRLTVL.

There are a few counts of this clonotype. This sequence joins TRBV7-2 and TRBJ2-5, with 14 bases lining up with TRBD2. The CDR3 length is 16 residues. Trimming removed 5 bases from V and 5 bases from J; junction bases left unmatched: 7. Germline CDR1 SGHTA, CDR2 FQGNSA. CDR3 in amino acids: CASSPRLAGGTETQYF. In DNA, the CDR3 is TGTGCCAGCAGCCCTCGACTAGCGGGGGGGACGGAGACCCAGTACTTC.

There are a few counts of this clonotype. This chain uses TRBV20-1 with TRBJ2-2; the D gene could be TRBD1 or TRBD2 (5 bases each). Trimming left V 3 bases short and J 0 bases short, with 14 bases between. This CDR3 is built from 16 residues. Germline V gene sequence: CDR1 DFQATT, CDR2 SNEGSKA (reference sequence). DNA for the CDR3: TGCAGTGCTAGGGGGGATAAGTCCGCGAACACCGGGGAGCTGTTTTTT. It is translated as CSARGDKSANTGELFF.

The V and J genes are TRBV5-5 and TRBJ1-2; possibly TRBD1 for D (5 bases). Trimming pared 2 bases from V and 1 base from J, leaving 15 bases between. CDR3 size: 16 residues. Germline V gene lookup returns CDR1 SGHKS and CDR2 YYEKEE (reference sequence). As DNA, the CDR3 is TGTGCCAGCAGCTTCGGGACGCATGGCTTTAACTATGGCTACACCTTC. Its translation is CASSFGTHGFNYGYTF.

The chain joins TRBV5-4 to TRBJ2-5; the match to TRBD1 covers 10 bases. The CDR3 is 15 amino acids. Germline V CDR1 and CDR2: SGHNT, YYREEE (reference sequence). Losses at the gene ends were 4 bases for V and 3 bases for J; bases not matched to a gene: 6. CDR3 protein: CASSLRTGGEETQYF. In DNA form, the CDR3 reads TGTGCCAGCAGCCTCCGGACAGGGGGGGAAGAGACCCAGTACTTC. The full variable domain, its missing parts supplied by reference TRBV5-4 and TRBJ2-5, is ETGVTQSPTHLIKTRGQQVTLRCSSQSGHNTVSWYQQALGQGPQFIFQYYREEENGRGNFPPRFSGLQFPNYSSELNVNALELDDSALYLCASSLRTGGEETQYFGPGTRLLVL.

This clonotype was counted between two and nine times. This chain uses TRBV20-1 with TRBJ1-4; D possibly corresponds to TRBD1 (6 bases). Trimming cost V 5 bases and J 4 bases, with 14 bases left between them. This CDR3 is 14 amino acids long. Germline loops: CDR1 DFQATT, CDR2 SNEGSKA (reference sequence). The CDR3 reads CSAYGDRINEKLFF. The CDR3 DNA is TGCAGTGCTTACGGCGACAGGATTAATGAAAAACTGTTTTTT.

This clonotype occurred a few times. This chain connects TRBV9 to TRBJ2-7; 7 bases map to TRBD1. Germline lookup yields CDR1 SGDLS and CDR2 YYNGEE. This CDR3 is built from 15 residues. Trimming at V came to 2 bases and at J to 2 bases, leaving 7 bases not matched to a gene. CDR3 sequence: CASSVAGTVTYEQYF. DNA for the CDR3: TGTGCCAGCAGCGTGGCTGGGACAGTCACCTACGAGCAGTACTTC.

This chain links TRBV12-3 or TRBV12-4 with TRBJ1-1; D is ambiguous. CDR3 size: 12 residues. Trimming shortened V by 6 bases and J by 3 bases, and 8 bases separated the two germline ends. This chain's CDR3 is CASSPFDTEAFF. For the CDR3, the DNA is TGTGCCAGCAGCCCTTTCGACACTGAAGCTTTCTTT.

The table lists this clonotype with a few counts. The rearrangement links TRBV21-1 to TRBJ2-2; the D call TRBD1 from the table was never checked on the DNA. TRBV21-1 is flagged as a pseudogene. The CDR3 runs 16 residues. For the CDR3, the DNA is TGTGCCAGCAGCAAAGCGCCACAGGGGAACACCGGGGAGCTGTTTTTT. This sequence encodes CASSKAPQGNTGELFF.

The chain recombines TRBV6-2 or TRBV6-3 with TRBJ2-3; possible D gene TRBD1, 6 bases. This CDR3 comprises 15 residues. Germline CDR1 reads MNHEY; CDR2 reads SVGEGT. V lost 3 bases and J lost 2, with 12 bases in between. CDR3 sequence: CASSYTGHPTDTQYF. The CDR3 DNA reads TGTGCCAGCAGTTATACGGGACACCCCACAGATACGCAGTATTTT.

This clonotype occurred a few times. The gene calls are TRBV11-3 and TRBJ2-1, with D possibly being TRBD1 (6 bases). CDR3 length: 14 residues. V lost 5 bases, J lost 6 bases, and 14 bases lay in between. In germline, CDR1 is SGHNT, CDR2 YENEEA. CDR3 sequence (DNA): TGTGCCAGCAGCGCAAATGGACAGCGCAATGAGCAGTTCTTC. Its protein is CASSANGQRNEQFF.

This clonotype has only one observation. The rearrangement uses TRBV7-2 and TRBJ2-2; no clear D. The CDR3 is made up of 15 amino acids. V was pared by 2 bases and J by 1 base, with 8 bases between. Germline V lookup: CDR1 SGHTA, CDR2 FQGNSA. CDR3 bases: TGTGCCAGCAGCTTACGCTGGGAGAACACCGGGGAGCTGTTTTTT. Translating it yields CASSLRWENTGELFF.

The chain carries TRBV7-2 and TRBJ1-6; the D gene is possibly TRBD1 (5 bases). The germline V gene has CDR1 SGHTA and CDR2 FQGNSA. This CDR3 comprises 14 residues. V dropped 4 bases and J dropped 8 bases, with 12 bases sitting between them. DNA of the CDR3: TGTGCCAGCAGCTGGCAGGGCGCGTATTCACCCCTCCACTTT. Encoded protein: CASSWQGAYSPLHF.

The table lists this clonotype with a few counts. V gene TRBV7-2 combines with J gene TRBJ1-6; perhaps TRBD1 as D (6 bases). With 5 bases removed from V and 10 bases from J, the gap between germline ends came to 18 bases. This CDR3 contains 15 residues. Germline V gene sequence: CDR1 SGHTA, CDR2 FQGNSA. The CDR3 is CASSSSGTPGSPLHF. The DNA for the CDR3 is TGTGCCAGCAGCAGTTCCGGGACACCGGGGTCACCCCTCCACTTT. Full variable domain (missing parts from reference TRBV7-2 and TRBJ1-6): GAGVSQSPSNKVTEKGKDVELRCDPISGHTALYWYRQSLGQGLEFLIYFQGNSAPDKSGLPSDRFSAERTGGSVSTLTIQRTQQEDSAVYLCASSSSGTPGSPLHFGNGTRLTVT.

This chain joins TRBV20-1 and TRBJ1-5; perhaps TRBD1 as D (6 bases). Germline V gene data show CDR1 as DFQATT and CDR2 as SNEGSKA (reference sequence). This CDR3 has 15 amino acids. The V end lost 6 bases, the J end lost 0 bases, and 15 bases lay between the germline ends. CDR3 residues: CSAMGRGYSNQPQHF. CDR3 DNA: TGCAGTGCCATGGGCAGGGGATATAGCAATCAGCCCCAGCATTTT.

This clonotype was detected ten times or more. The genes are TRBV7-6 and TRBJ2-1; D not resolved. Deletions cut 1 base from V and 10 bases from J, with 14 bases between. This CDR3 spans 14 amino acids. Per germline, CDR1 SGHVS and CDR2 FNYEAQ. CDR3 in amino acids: CASSLEHLTIEQFF. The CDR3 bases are TGTGCCAGCAGCTTAGAACACCTAACAATCGAGCAGTTCTTC. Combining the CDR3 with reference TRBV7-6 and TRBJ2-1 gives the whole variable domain GAGVSQSPRYKVTKRGQDVALRCDPISGHVSLYWYRQALGQGPEFLTYFNYEAQQDKSGLPNDRFSAERPEGSISTLTIQRTEQRDSAMYRCASSLEHLTIEQFFGPGTRLTVL.

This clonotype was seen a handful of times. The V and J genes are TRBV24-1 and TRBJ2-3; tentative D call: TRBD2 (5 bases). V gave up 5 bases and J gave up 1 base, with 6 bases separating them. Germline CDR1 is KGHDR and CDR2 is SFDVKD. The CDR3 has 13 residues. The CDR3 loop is CATSVGGTDTQYF. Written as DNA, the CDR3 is TGTGCCACCAGTGTCGGGGGCACAGATACGCAGTATTTT.

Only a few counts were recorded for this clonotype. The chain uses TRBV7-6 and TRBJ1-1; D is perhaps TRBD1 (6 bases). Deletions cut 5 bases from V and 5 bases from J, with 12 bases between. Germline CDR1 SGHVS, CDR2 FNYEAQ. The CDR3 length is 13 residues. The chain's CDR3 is CASSQQGWTEAFF. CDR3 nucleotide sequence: TGTGCCAGCAGCCAACAGGGTTGGACTGAAGCTTTCTTT.

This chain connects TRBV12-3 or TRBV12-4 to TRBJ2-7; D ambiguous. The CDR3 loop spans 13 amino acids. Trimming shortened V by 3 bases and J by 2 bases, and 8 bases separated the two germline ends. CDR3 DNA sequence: TGTGCCAGCAGTTTTTCACCGACCTACGAGCAGTACTTC. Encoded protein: CASSFSPTYEQYF.

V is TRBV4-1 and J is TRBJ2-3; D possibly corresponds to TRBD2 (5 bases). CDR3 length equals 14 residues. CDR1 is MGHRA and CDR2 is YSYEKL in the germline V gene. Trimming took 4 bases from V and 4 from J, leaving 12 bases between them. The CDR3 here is CASSRKREADTQYF. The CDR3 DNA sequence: TGCGCCAGCAGCCGCAAGAGGGAAGCAGATACGCAGTATTTT.

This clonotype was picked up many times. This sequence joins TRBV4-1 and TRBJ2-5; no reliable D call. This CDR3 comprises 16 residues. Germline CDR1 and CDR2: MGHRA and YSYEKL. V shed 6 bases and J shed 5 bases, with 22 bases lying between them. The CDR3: CASSGDGFSAPETQYF. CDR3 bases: TGCGCCAGCAGTGGAGACGGGTTCTCTGCGCCCGAGACCCAGTACTTC.

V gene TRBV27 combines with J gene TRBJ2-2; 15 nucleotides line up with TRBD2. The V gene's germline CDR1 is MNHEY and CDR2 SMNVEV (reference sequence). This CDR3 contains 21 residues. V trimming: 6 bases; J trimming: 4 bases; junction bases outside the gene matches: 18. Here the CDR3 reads CASSNSPFPGLAGGVTGELFF. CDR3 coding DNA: TGTGCCAGCAGCAACTCCCCATTTCCGGGACTAGCGGGGGGAGTCACCGGGGAGCTGTTTTTT.

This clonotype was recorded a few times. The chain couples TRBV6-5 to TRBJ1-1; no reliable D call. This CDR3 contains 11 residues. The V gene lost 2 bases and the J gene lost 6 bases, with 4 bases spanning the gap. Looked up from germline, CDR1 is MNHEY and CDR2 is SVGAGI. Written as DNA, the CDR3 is TGTGCCAGCAGTTACGAGGCTGAAGCTTTCTTT. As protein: CASSYEAEAFF.

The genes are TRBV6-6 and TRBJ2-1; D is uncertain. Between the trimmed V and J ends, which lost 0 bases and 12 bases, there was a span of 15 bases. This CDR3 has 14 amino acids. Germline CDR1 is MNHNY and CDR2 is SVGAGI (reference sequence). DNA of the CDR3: TGTGCCAGCAGTTACTCGATAAGCAGCCAAGGGCAGTTCTTC. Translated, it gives CASSYSISSQGQFF.

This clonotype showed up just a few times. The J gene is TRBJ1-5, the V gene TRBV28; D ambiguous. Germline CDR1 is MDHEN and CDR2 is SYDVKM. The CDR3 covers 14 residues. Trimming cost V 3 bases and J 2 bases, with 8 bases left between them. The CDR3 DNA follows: TGTGCCAGCAGTTTGCTTTCTGGCAATCAGCCCCAGCATTTT. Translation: CASSLLSGNQPQHF.